Below, one T cell receptor (beta chain) is given with its context. Its antigen is not identified. This sample is part of a study of blood T cells in healthy people across ages. Overall study results and limits: PBMC samples, being unsorted, prevented any conclusive comparison of naive and antigen-experienced cells.

The second PCR ran about 6 to 12 cycles with a sample-barcoded 5' primer and J-beta primers. All cDNA molecules were each tagged by a template-switch adaptor with 12 random nucleotides. TCRdb reprocessed the 5' RACE reads via MiXCR and lists one record per CDR3 protein. This table has 700,000 to 900,000 distinct CDR3 sequences, around half appearing once. Sequencing was carried out using blood. This TCR came from a man aged 80 or over in good health.

The CDR3 DNA reads TGTGCCAGCAGTTTAAACTTCGGACAGATCTATGGCTACACCTTC. Encoded protein: CASSLNFGQIYGYTF. The V and J genes are TRBV27 and TRBJ1-2; D is possibly TRBD1 (6 bases). Germline values: CDR1 MNHEY, CDR2 SMNVEV (reference sequence). Deletions cut 2 bases from V and 4 bases from J, with 14 bases between. CDR3 length equals 15 residues.